What follows describes a single T cell receptor beta chain. Its antigen remains unknown. Germline-derived CDR1 and CDR2 are SGHNT and YYREEE (reference sequence). V dropped 3 bases and J dropped 2; count of bases not matched to a gene: 4. CDR3 size: 15 residues. This entry belongs to a study of cytomegalovirus exposure and HLA in healthy donors. A multiplex PCR was run with 60 Vbeta primers and 13 Jbeta primers. Sequencing used immunoSEQ multiplex PCR; TCRdb keeps in-frame clones, though not all of them. Of 170,000 or so clones listed, 75% to 85% are singletons. Study results and caveats: Among TCR beta chains, those listed as cytomegalovirus-associated numbered some 160. Analyzed later, most CMV-associated TCR beta chains appeared HLA-restricted. Association of a missense DCLRE1C variant with TCR beta V- and J-gene trimming was reported in a later analysis.

Nominally healthy donors provided the samples, though records likely missed some immune exposures. Material: PBMCs. This TCR came from a woman aged 50 to 65 in good health and CMV-seropositive. The V call is TRBV5-4, the J call TRBJ2-3; 9 bases are shared with TRBD1. The CDR3 is CASSWGQGPTDTQYF. In DNA form, the CDR3 reads TGTGCCAGCAGCTGGGGACAGGGCCCCACAGATACGCAGTATTTT.